This TCR beta chain was sequenced during a study of cytomegalovirus exposure and HLA in healthy donors. The CDR3 runs 14 residues. The ends were cut back, 2 bases at V and 3 bases at J, with 7 bases in the middle. Germline lookup yields CDR1 SEHNR and CDR2 FQNEAQ (reference sequence). A few counts support this clone. The antigen is not known. Study conclusions and caveats: CMV antigen specificity of three CMV-associated chains was confirmed in vitro. Solely CMV serostatus was available to characterize immune exposure.

The PCR made use of 60 Vbeta and 13 Jbeta primers. Produced via immunoSEQ multiplex PCR; TCRdb's table is partial and in-frame only. The table shows approximately 220,000 clones, with 60% to 80% occurring only once. The TCR originated in a male donor in good health and CMV-seronegative. The sample was PBMCs. The chain couples TRBV7-9 to TRBJ2-2; D remains unclear. This CDR3 reads CASSLYEYTGELFF. CDR3 DNA: TGTGCCAGCAGCTTATACGAGTACACCGGGGAGCTGTTTTTT.